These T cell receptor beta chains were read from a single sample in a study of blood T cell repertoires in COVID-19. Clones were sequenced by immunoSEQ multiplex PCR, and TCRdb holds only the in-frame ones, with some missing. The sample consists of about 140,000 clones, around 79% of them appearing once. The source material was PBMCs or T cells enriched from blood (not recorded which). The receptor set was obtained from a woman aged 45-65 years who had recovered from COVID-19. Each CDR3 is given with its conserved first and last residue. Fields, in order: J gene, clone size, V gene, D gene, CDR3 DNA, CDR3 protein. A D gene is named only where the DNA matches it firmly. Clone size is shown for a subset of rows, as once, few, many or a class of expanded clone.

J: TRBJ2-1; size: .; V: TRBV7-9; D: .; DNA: TGTGCCAGCAGCCCTAGCGAAAGCTCCTACAATGAGCAGTTCTTC; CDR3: CASSPSESSYNEQFF
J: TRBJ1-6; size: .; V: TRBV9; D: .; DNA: TGTGCCAGCAGCGTAGAGGGTGGGAGCGACTCACCCCTCCACTTT; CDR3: CASSVEGGSDSPLHF
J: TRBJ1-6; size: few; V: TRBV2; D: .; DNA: TGTGCCAGCAGTGAATGGGAGGATAATTCACCCCTCCACTTT; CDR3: CASSEWEDNSPLHF
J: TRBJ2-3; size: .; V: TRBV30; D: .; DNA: TGTGCCTGGAGTGTACAGGGGGGGAGGTCAGATACGCAGTATTTT; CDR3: CAWSVQGGRSDTQYF
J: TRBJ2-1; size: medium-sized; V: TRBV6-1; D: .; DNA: TGTGCCAGCAGTGAAGGTTGGACTATCAATGAGCAGTTCTTC; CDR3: CASSEGWTINEQFF
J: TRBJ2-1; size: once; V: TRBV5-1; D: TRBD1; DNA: TGCGCCAGCAGCCCGGGGGGTATTACAGGGGGCCGAAATGAGCAGTTCTTC; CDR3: CASSPGGITGGRNEQFF
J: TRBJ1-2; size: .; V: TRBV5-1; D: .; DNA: TGCGCCAGCAGCTTGGGAGGTTATGGCTACACCTTC; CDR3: CASSLGGYGYTF
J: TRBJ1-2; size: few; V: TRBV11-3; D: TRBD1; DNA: TGTGCCAGCAGCACTCGGACAGGGGAAGCCAATGGCTACACCTTC; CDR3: CASSTRTGEANGYTF
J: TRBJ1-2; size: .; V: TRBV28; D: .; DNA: TGTGCCAGCAGTTTTTGGGCGAATGGCTACACCTTC; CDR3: CASSFWANGYTF
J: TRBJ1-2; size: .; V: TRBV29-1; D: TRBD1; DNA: TGCAGCGTTGTTTTAGGGACAGACTATGGCTACACCTTC; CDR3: CSVVLGTDYGYTF
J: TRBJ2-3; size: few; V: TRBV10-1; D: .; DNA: TGCGCCAGCAGTGATTTGCTAGCCGGAGATACGCAGTATTTT; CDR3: CASSDLLAGDTQYF
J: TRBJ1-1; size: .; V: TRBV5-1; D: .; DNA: TGCGCCAGCAGCCCGCCCGACACGGCGAACACTGAAGCTTTCTTT; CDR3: CASSPPDTANTEAFF
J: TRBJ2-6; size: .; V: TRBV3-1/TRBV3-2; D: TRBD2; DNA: TGTGCCAGCAGCCAATCTACTAGCGACTCTGGGGCCAACGTCCTGACTTTC; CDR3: CASSQSTSDSGANVLTF
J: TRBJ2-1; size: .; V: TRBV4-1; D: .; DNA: TGCGCCAGCAGCCAAGATTGGCAGCGGCAGATCTCCTACAATGAGCAGTTCTTC; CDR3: CASSQDWQRQISYNEQFF
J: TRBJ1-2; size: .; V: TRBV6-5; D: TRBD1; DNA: TGTGCCAGCAGTAGGACAGGGGGCATAAACTATGGCTACACCTTC; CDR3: CASSRTGGINYGYTF
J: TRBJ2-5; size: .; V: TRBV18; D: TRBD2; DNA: TGTGCCAGCTCACAGATAGCGGGAAGAGAAGAGACCCAGTACTTC; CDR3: CASSQIAGREETQYF
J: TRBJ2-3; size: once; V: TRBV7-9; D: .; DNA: TGTGCCAGCAGCTTGATCCTACAGGGTGTTACGCAGTATTTT; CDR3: CASSLILQGVTQYF
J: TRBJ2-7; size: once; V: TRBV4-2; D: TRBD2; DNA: TGTGCCAGCAGCCAAGAAGGAGTAGCGGGACGGGTAACCTACGAGCAGTACTTC; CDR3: CASSQEGVAGRVTYEQYF
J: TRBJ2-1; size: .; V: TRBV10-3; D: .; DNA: TGTGCCATCAGGACAGGCTGGGGCTCCTACAATGAGCAGTTCTTC; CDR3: CAIRTGWGSYNEQFF
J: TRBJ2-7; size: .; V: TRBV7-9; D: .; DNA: TGTGCCAGCAGCTTACAGGGTCCCTCCTACGAGCAGTACTTC; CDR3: CASSLQGPSYEQYF
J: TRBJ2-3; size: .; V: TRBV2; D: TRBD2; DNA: TGTGCCAGCAGCACTCCGGGACTAGGCACAGATACGCAGTATTTT; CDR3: CASSTPGLGTDTQYF